This TCR beta chain was recovered during a study of pediatric ulcerative colitis. Broader study findings: Ulcerative colitis patients shared more blood-rectal clones than controls. In rectum, acute severe colitis had expanded clones and less diversity.

V was pared by 6 bases and J by 6 bases, with 12 bases of the junction left unmatched. This CDR3 is built from 15 residues. Per the germline V gene, CDR1 is LNHDA and CDR2 is SQIVND (reference sequence). Sequencing was at survey level. Samples were sequenced at Survey level, maximum 500,000 reads. Using immunoSEQ multiplex PCR, the repertoire was profiled, and TCRdb retains in-frame clones only, with some absent. The sample gives 20,000 to 30,000 clones, roughly 74% of which show up once; roughly 7% is in the top ten. During colonoscopy, one to two rectal pinch biopsies were collected. As for this clone: The antigen is unknown.

The sample taken for sequencing was gut tissue. The receptor's source is a boy younger than 18 with severe ulcerative colitis. The rearrangement joins TRBV19 to TRBJ1-1; 8 positions agree with TRBD1. CDR3 bases: TGTGCCAGTAGGGCAGGGGGCGCCGAAGGGCCTGAAGCTTTCTTT. Residues: CASRAGGAEGPEAFF.